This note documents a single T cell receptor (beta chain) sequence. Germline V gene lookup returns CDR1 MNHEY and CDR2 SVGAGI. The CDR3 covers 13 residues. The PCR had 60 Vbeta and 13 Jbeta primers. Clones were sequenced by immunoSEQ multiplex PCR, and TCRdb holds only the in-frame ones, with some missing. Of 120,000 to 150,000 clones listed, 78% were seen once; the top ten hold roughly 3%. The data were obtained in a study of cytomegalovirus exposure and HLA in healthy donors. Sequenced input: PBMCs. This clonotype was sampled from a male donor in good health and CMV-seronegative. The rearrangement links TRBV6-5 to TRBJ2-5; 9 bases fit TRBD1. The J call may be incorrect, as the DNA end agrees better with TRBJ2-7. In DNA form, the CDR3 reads TGTGCCAGCAGTTGGACAGGGGCTAACGAGCAGTACTTC. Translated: CASSWTGANEQYF.